This paragraph reports one TCR beta chain. What it binds is unknown. These data originate in a study of cytomegalovirus exposure and HLA in healthy donors. Whole-study findings and limits: Analysis was carried out at a later point, and it linked a missense DCLRE1C variant to TCR beta V- and J-gene trimming. A later examination showed that TCR association rates differed by HLA locus, with DRB1 most and HLA-C fewest. In a later analysis, donors in an Asian-associated ancestry cluster reportedly had fewer N-insertions in productive TCRs than the cohort mean.

The germline V gene encodes CDR1 MNHNY and CDR2 SVGAGI (reference sequence). Germline trimming cut 4 bases from V and 7 bases from J; bases unmatched to any gene: 4. This CDR3 contains 14 residues. Donors sampled were nominally healthy, though unrecorded immune exposures were likely. The primer mix had 60 Vbeta and 13 Jbeta primers. Assay used: immunoSEQ multiplex PCR; TCRdb lists only in-frame clones, some missing. This sample has around 140,000 clones, with approximately 80% found just once. The sequenced sample consisted of PBMCs. This sequence originates from a man in his fifties in good health and CMV-seronegative. The V gene is TRBV6-6, the J gene TRBJ1-4, with TRBD1 matching over 9 bases. The CDR3 bases are TGTGCCAGCAGTTTTAGGGACAGGGCTGAAAAACTGTTTTTT. This codes for CASSFRDRAEKLFF.